This entry is about one T cell receptor beta chain. The data derive from a study of blood T cell repertoires in COVID-19. For the study at large: T cells, B-cell-depleted T cells, or PBMCs provided the cDNA or gDNA that served as material.

V lost 4 bases to trimming and J lost 6 bases, with 18 bases between them. The germline V gene encodes CDR1 LGHNA and CDR2 YSLEER. The CDR3 consists of 15 residues. Original handling: By means of reference gene primer amplification, nucleated cell counts were estimated. Only in-frame clones appear in the TCRdb table, and some are missing; sequencing was by immunoSEQ multiplex PCR. V and J calls and clone size follow that table, whereas D and trimming were derived from the DNA. The data show a few hundred thousand clones, more than 70% seen once. The clonotype was recovered from a woman aged 45-65 years with acute or convalescent COVID-19. The sample comprised peripheral blood. This chain links TRBV4-3 with TRBJ1-2; TRBD1 might be the D (5 bases). Here the CDR3 DNA reads TGCGCCAGCAGCCTGACCCGGGGGGATATTGATGGCTACACCTTC. It yields the protein CASSLTRGDIDGYTF.